A selection of T cell receptor beta chains follows, all from one sample in a study of cytomegalovirus exposure and HLA in healthy donors. Sequencing was performed with immunoSEQ multiplex PCR; in TCRdb, only in-frame clones are kept and a portion is missing. The repertoire holds 100,000 to 120,000 clones, with more than 70% as singletons. Material: PBMCs. The source of these receptors is a woman aged 18-29 years in good health and CMV-seronegative. CDR3s include the opening cysteine and the closing phenylalanine or tryptophan. The D gene is left open where the match is weak. Expanded clones are given a class, and other clones once, few, many or no size at all.

size: NA
J: TRBJ1-1
V: TRBV19
D: NA
DNA: TGTGCCAGTAGTATCGGGAGGAACACTGAAGCTTTCTTT
CDR3: CASSIGRNTEAFF

size: NA
J: TRBJ1-2
V: TRBV2
D: NA
DNA: TGTGCCAGCACCCTAGAAGCTAACTATGGCTACACCTTC
CDR3: CASTLEANYGYTF

size: NA
J: TRBJ2-1
V: TRBV27
D: TRBD1
DNA: TGTGCCAGCAGTTTATCGCCGGGGACAGGCAATCCAAGCTCCTACAATGAGCAGTTCTTC
CDR3: CASSLSPGTGNPSSYNEQFF

size: once
J: TRBJ2-5
V: TRBV5-8
D: TRBD1
DNA: TGTGCCAGCAGCCCCTGGGACAGGAGGGGAGAGACCCAGTACTTC
CDR3: CASSPWDRRGETQYF

size: NA
J: TRBJ1-2
V: TRBV28
D: TRBD1
DNA: TGTGCCAGCAGTTTACCCGGGACAGGGGGCGGGGGCTACACCTTC
CDR3: CASSLPGTGGGGYTF

size: NA
J: TRBJ1-2
V: TRBV9
D: TRBD1
DNA: TGTGCCAGCAGCGTAGAGGCAGGGGGCGACTATGGCTACACCTTC
CDR3: CASSVEAGGDYGYTF

size: NA
J: TRBJ1-4
V: TRBV5-4
D: TRBD1
DNA: TGTGCCAGCACCACAAGGGCAGGGGGTAATGAAAAACTGTTTTTT
CDR3: CASTTRAGGNEKLFF

size: NA
J: TRBJ1-1
V: TRBV19
D: NA
DNA: TGTGCCAGTAGCACCGAGGGTGGACCGAACACTGAAGCTTTCTTT
CDR3: CASSTEGGPNTEAFF

size: NA
J: TRBJ2-7
V: TRBV6-4
D: TRBD2
DNA: TGTGCCAGCAGTGAACGACTAGCGGGAGCCGACGAGCAGTACTTC
CDR3: CASSERLAGADEQYF

size: NA
J: TRBJ2-7
V: TRBV6-5
D: NA
DNA: TGTGCCAGCAGGCGCCTATCCTACGAGCAGTACTTC
CDR3: CASRRLSYEQYF

size: NA
J: TRBJ2-3
V: TRBV5-4
D: NA
DNA: TGTGCCAGCAGCTTGGTATCTACTAGCACAGATACGCAGTATTTT
CDR3: CASSLVSTSTDTQYF

size: NA
J: TRBJ2-1
V: TRBV27
D: NA
DNA: TGTGCCAGCAGTCCGCGACAGCGATCCTACAATGAGCAGTTCTTC
CDR3: CASSPRQRSYNEQFF

size: NA
J: TRBJ2-2
V: TRBV29-1
D: NA
DNA: TGCAGCGTTGATGGACGTATGCGGCGGGACACCGGGGAGCTGTTTTTT
CDR3: CSVDGRMRRDTGELFF

size: NA
J: TRBJ2-2
V: TRBV29-1
D: TRBD2
DNA: TGCAGCGTTGAAGCTGAAGGGACTAAGGGCACCGGGGAGCTGTTTTTT
CDR3: CSVEAEGTKGTGELFF

size: NA
J: TRBJ1-2
V: TRBV27
D: NA
DNA: TGTGCCAGCAGTTTAACCAGAAACTATGGCTACACCTTC
CDR3: CASSLTRNYGYTF

size: NA
J: TRBJ2-2
V: TRBV20-1
D: NA
DNA: TGCAGTGCTACCGTGAGCGGGGAGCTGTTTTTT
CDR3: CSATVSGELFF

size: once
J: TRBJ1-2
V: TRBV7-6
D: NA
DNA: TGTGCCAGCAGATCCGGGACTCGGGGAAATGGCTACACCTTC
CDR3: CASRSGTRGNGYTF

size: NA
J: TRBJ2-5
V: TRBV19
D: TRBD1
DNA: TGTGCCAGTAGTTTCAGGGGGCGGGAGACCCAGTACTTC
CDR3: CASSFRGRETQYF

size: NA
J: TRBJ1-5
V: TRBV28
D: TRBD1
DNA: TGTGCCAGCAGTCCGGTTGGACAGGGGGGACAGCCCCAGCATTTT
CDR3: CASSPVGQGGQPQHF

size: NA
J: TRBJ2-5
V: TRBV7-2
D: TRBD2
DNA: TGTGCCAGCAGCATTAGCGGGGGTGGGGAGACCCAGTACTTC
CDR3: CASSISGGGETQYF

size: NA
J: TRBJ1-3
V: TRBV14
D: NA
DNA: TGTGCCAGCAGCCAAACCTTTAGGACATCTCTCTTTTATTTT
CDR3: CASSQTFRTSLFYF

size: NA
J: TRBJ1-2
V: TRBV5-6
D: NA
DNA: TGTGCCAGCAGTAATGGAGGTGGCTACACCTTC
CDR3: CASSNGGGYTF

size: NA
J: TRBJ2-5
V: TRBV7-8
D: TRBD1
DNA: TGTGCCAGCAGCTCTTGGACAGGGAGAAAAGAGACCCAGTACTTC
CDR3: CASSSWTGRKETQYF

size: NA
J: TRBJ2-6
V: TRBV5-1
D: TRBD2
DNA: TGCGCCACCAAACTGGGGGGGAATCCAACTGGGGCCAACGTCCTGACTTTC
CDR3: CATKLGGNPTGANVLTF

size: few
J: TRBJ1-5
V: TRBV29-1
D: NA
DNA: TGCAGCGTTGGAGCAGGGGATCAGCCCCAGCATTTT
CDR3: CSVGAGDQPQHF

size: NA
J: TRBJ2-1
V: TRBV9
D: TRBD2
DNA: TGTGCCAGCAGCCCACTAGCGCCGCGCTACAATGAGCAGTTCTTC
CDR3: CASSPLAPRYNEQFF

size: NA
J: TRBJ2-2
V: TRBV7-2
D: NA
DNA: TGTGCCAGCAGCTTCTTGAACACCGGGGAGCTGTTTTTT
CDR3: CASSFLNTGELFF

size: NA
J: TRBJ1-1
V: TRBV5-1
D: TRBD1
DNA: TGCGCCAGCAGCCCCGACAGGGAGGTTCCTGAAGCTTTCTTT
CDR3: CASSPDREVPEAFF

size: NA
J: TRBJ2-3
V: TRBV6-1
D: NA
DNA: TGTGCCAGCAGTGAAGGTGTATTCCGTCGCACAGATACGCAGTATTTT
CDR3: CASSEGVFRRTDTQYF

size: NA
J: TRBJ1-2
V: TRBV6-6
D: NA
DNA: TGTGCCAGCAGTTACACCCGTCAGGGGAACTATGGCTACACCTTC
CDR3: CASSYTRQGNYGYTF

size: few
J: TRBJ2-3
V: TRBV29-1
D: TRBD1
DNA: TGCAGCGTTGAGACAGGGGGTTATGTCAGAAGGGATACGCAGTATTTT
CDR3: CSVETGGYVRRDTQYF

size: NA
J: TRBJ2-1
V: TRBV9
D: NA
DNA: TGTGCCAGCAGCCCACAGCGTGGGAGCTCGGCCAATGAGCAGTTCTTC
CDR3: CASSPQRGSSANEQFF

size: once
J: TRBJ1-5
V: TRBV5-6
D: NA
DNA: TGTGCCAGCAGCTTGAGGGGGAATCAGCCCCAGCATTTT
CDR3: CASSLRGNQPQHF

size: NA
J: TRBJ2-1
V: TRBV6-5
D: NA
DNA: TGTGCCAGCAGTTCGACGGAGGTCAATGAGCAGTTCTTC
CDR3: CASSSTEVNEQFF

size: NA
J: TRBJ2-7
V: TRBV9
D: NA
DNA: TGTGCCAGCAGCGTAGCCAGGGCAGGAGAGCAGTACTTC
CDR3: CASSVARAGEQYF

size: few
J: TRBJ2-5
V: TRBV10-1
D: NA
DNA: TGCGCCAGCAGTGAGTCGACTCAGGGCAACCAGTACTTC
CDR3: CASSESTQGNQYF

size: NA
J: TRBJ1-4
V: TRBV5-1
D: NA
DNA: TGCGCCAGCAGCTTTGGGAGTGCAACTAATGAAAAACTGTTTTTT
CDR3: CASSFGSATNEKLFF